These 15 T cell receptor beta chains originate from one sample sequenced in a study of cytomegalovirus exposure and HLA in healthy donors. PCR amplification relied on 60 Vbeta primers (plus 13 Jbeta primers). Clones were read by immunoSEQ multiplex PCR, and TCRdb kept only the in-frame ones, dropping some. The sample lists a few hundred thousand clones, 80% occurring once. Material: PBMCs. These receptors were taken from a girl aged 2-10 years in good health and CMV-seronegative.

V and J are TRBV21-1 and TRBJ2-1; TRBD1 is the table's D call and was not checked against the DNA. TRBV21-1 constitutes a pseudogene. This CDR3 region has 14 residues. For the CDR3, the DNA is TGTGCCAGCAGCCTACAGGGGCGCAGGGATGAGCAGTTCTTC. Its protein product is CASSLQGRRDEQFF.

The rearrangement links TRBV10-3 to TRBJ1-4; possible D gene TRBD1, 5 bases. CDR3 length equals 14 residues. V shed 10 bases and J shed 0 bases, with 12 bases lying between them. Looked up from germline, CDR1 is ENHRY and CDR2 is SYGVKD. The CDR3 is CATTQGTTNEKLFF. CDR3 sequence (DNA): TGTGCCACGACTCAGGGTACAACTAATGAAAAACTGTTTTTT.

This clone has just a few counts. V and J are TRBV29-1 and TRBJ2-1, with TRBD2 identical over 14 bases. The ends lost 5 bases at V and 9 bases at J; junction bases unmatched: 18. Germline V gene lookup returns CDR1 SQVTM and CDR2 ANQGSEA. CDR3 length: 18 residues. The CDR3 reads CSVSSTRTGTSGSSEQFF. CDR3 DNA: TGCAGCGTTTCCTCAACCCGCACCGGGACTAGCGGGAGTAGTGAGCAGTTCTTC.

CDR3: CASRSLSSYEQYF. The CDR3 region has the DNA TGTGCCAGCAGATCTCTGAGCTCCTACGAGCAGTACTTC. The V and J genes are TRBV27 and TRBJ2-7; D gene uncertain. Germline loops: CDR1 MNHEY, CDR2 SMNVEV (reference sequence). The CDR3 totals 13 residues. V lost 6 bases to trimming and J lost 0 bases, with 9 bases between them.

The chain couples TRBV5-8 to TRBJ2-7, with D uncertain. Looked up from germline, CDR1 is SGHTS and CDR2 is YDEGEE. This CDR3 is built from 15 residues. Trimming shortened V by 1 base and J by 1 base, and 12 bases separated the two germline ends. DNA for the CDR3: TGTGCCAGCAGCTTGATCCGGGTTGGGTCCTACGAGCAGTACTTC. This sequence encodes CASSLIRVGSYEQYF.

Written as DNA, the CDR3 is TGTGCCAGCAGCGTAAATGGGAGGTTTGATCAGCCCCAGCATTTT. Translating gives CASSVNGRFDQPQHF. The rearrangement links TRBV9 to TRBJ1-5; D is ambiguous. CDR3 length: 15 residues. Germline CDR1 and CDR2: SGDLS and YYNGEE. V was trimmed by 1 base and J by 5 bases, leaving 13 bases between them.

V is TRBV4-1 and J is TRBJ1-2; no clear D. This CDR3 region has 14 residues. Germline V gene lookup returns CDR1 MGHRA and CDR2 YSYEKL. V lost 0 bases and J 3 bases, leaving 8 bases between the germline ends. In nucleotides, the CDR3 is TGCGCCAGCAGCCAAGAAGGTACAGACTATGGCTACACCTTC. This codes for CASSQEGTDYGYTF.

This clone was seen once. CDR3 DNA: TGCGCCAGCAGCCAAGCGATGCGAACTAATGAAAAACTGTTTTTT. Its protein is CASSQAMRTNEKLFF. The chain couples TRBV4-1 to TRBJ1-4; D gene uncertain. The V gene lost 1 base and the J gene lost 1 base, with 7 bases spanning the gap. This CDR3 comprises 15 residues. Germline values: CDR1 MGHRA, CDR2 YSYEKL.

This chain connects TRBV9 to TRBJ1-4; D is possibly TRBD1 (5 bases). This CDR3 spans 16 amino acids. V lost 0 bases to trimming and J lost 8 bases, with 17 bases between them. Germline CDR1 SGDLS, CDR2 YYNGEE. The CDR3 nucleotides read TGTGCCAGCAGCGTAGGGATGGGCAGGGTGAACGAAAAACTGTTTTTT. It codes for CASSVGMGRVNEKLFF.

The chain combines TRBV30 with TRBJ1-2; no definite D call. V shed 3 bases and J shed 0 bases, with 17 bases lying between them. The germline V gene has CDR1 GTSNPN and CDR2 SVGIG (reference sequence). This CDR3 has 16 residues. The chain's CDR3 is CAWSAKRSHSNYGYTF. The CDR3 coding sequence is TGTGCCTGGAGCGCTAAGAGGAGCCACTCTAACTATGGCTACACCTTC.

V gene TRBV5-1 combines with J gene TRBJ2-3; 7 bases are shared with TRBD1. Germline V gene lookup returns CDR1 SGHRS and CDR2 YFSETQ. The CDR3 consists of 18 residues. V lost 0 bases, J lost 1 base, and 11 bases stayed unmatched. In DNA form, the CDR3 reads TGCGCCAGCAGCTTGGCAGCCAGGACAGGATTTGGCACAGATACGCAGTATTTT. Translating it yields CASSLAARTGFGTDTQYF. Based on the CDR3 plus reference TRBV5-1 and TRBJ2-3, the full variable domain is KAGVTQTPRYLIKTRGQQVTLSCSPISGHRSVSWYQQTPGQGLQFLFEYFSETQRNKGNFPGRFSGRQFSNSRSEMNVSTLELGDSALYLCASSLAARTGFGTDTQYFGPGTRLTVL.

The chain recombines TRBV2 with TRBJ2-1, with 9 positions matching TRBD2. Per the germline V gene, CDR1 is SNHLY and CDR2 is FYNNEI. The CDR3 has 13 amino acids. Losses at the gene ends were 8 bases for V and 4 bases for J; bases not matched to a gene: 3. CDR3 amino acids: CASGGGEYNEQFF. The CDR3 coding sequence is TGTGCCAGCGGCGGGGGGGAGTACAATGAGCAGTTCTTC. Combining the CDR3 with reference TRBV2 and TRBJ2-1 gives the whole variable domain EPEVTQTPSHQVTQMGQEVILRCVPISNHLYFYWYRQILGQKVEFLVSFYNNEISEKSEIFDDQFSVERPDGSNFTLKIRSTKLEDSAMYFCASGGGEYNEQFFGPGTRLTVL.

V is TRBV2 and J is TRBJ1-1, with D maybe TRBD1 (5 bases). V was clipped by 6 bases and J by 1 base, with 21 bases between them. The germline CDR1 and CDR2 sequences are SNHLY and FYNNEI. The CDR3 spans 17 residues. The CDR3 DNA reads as TGTGCCAGCAGAAAGACAGCACGTATTAACCCGAACACTGAAGCTTTCTTT. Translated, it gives CASRKTARINPNTEAFF.

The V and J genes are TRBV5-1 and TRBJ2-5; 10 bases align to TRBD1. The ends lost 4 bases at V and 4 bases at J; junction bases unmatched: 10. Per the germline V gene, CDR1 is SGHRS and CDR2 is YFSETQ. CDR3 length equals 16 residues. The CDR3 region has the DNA TGCGCCAGCAGCCAGGCGACAGGGGGCATTGGAGAGACCCAGTACTTC. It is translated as CASSQATGGIGETQYF.

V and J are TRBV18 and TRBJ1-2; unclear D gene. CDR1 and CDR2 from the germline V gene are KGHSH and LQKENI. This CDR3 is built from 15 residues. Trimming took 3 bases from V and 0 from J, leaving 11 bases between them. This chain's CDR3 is CASSPQRGANYGYTF. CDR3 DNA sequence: TGTGCCAGCTCACCGCAGCGGGGAGCTAACTATGGCTACACCTTC.